The sequence of this TCR beta chain was determined in a study of blood T cell repertoires in COVID-19. Germline V gives CDR1 SGHVS, CDR2 FNYEAQ. Trimming at V came to 1 base and at J to 2 bases, leaving 18 bases not matched to a gene. This CDR3 is built from 21 residues. Generated by immunoSEQ multiplex PCR, the TCRdb table keeps only in-frame clones and is missing some. This sample has around 220,000 clones, with around nine tenths found just once. Material: PBMCs or T cells enriched from blood (not recorded which). The receptor was derived from a woman between 18 and 29 years old who had recovered from COVID-19. The chain employs TRBV7-6 and TRBJ2-5; 11 bases match TRBD2. Written as DNA, the CDR3 is TGTGCCAGCAGCTTAGAAACCCCTAGCGGGAGGCATGTACGGGGGCAAGAGACCCAGTACTTC. Protein: CASSLETPSGRHVRGQETQYF. The variable domain in full, completed from reference TRBV7-6 and TRBJ2-5, reads GAGVSQSPRYKVTKRGQDVALRCDPISGHVSLYWYRQALGQGPEFLTYFNYEAQQDKSGLPNDRFSAERPEGSISTLTIQRTEQRDSAMYRCASSLETPSGRHVRGQETQYFGPGTRLLVL.